This paragraph reports one T cell receptor (beta chain). Antigen specificity is unknown. Trimming removed 2 bases from V and 2 bases from J, with 7 bases in between. Germline V gene data show CDR1 as MGHRA and CDR2 as YSYEKL. This CDR3 is built from 13 residues. Via MiXCR, TCRdb re-called the reads, giving one row per CDR3 protein. The profile covers a few hundred thousand distinct CDR3 sequences, with roughly a sixth appearing a single time and approximately 12% taken by the ten largest. The sample comes from a study of T cell repertoires in cytomegalovirus infection. Study in general: From public TCR beta signatures came an indication of both CMV infection and matching HLA type. Study-level results: HLA-C-restricted CMV-specific TCR beta clonotypes prevailed in the ex vivo response. The study identified carriers of CMV plus the relevant HLA from cumulative public TCR beta family frequency.

V gene TRBV4-1 combines with J gene TRBJ2-7; D uncertain. The source is a human donor in good health (CMV status not recorded). Some clones in this sample may be carry-over from other donors' samples. The sample was PBMCs. The CDR3 region has the DNA TGCGCCAGCAGCCAACTCCAGGCCTACGAGCAGTACTTC. This encodes CASSQLQAYEQYF.